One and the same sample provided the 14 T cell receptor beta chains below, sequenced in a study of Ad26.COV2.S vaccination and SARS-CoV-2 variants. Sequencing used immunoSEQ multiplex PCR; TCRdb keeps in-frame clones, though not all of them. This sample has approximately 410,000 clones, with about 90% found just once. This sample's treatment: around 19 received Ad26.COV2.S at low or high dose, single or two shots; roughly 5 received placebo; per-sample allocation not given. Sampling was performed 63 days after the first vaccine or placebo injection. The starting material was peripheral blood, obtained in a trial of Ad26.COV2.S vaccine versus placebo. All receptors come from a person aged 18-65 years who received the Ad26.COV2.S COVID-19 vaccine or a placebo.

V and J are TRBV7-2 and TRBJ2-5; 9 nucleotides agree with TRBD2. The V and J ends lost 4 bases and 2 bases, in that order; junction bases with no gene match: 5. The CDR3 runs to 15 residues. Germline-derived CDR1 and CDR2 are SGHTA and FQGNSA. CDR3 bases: TGTGCCAGCAGCTCCTGGCGGGGGGGTCAAGAGACCCAGTACTTC. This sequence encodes CASSSWRGGQETQYF.

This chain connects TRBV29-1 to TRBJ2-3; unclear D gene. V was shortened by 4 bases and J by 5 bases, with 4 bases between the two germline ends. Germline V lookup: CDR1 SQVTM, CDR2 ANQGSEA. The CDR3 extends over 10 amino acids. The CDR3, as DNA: TGCAGCGTTGCTATAGATACGCAGTATTTT. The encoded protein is CSVAIDTQYF.

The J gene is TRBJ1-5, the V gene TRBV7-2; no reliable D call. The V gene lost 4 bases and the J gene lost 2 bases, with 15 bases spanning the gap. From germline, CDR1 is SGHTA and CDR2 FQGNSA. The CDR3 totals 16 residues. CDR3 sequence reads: CASSSFSGWGNQPQHF. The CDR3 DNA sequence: TGTGCCAGCAGCTCTTTTTCGGGGTGGGGCAATCAGCCCCAGCATTTT.

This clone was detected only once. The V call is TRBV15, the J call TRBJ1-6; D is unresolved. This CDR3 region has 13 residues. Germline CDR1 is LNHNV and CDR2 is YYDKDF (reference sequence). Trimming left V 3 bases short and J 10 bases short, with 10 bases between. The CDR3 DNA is TGTGCCACCAGCAGCGGCGCCTGGTCACCCCTCCACTTT. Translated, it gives CATSSGAWSPLHF.

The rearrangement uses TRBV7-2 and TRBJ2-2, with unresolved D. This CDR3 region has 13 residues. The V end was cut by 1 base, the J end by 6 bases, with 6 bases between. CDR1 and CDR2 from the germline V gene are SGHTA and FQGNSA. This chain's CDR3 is CASSLVTAGELFF. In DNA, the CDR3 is TGTGCCAGCAGCTTAGTAACGGCCGGGGAGCTGTTTTTT.

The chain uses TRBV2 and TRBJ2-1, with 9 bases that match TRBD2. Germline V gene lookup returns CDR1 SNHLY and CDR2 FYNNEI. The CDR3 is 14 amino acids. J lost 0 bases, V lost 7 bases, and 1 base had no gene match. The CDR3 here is CASKAGGSYNEQFF. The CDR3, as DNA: TGTGCCAGCAAAGCGGGGGGCTCCTACAATGAGCAGTTCTTC.

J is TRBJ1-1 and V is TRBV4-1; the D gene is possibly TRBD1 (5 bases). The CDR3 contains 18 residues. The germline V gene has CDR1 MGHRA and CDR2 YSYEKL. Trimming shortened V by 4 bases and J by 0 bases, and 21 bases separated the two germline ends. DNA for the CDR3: TGCGCCAGCAGCCCCACTGCATCCGGGACTCAAATGAACACTGAAGCTTTCTTT. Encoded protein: CASSPTASGTQMNTEAFF.

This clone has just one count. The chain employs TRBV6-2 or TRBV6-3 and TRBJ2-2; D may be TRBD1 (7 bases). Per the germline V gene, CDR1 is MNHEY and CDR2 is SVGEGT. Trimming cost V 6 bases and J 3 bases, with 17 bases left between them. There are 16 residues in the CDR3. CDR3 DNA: TGTGCCAGCAGCCACCGCGGGACAGCATACACCGGGGAGCTGTTTTTT. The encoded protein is CASSHRGTAYTGELFF.

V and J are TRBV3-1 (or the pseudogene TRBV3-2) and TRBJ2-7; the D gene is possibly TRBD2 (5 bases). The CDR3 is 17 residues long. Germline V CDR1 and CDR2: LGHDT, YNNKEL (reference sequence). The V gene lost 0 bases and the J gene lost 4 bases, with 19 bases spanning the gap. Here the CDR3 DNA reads TGTGCCAGCAGCCAAGATGGGATCCCTGGCGGGCAATACGAGCAGTACTTC. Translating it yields CASSQDGIPGGQYEQYF.

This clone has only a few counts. The CDR3, as DNA: TGTGCCTGGAGTCTCGCAGGGGGGGGAGTGGGAGAGACCCAGTACTTC. It yields the protein CAWSLAGGGVGETQYF. The chain employs TRBV30 and TRBJ2-5; D tentatively fits TRBD1 or TRBD2 (7 bases each). The CDR3 consists of 16 residues. V lost 2 bases and J 4 bases, leaving 20 bases between the germline ends. Germline-derived CDR1 and CDR2 are GTSNPN and SVGIG (reference sequence). The variable domain in full, completed from reference TRBV30 and TRBJ2-5, reads SQTIHQWPATLVQPVGSPLSLECTVEGTSNPNLYWYRQAAGRGLQLLFYSVGIGQISSEVPQNLSASRPQDRQFILSSKKLLLSDSGFYLCAWSLAGGGVGETQYFGPGTRLLVL.

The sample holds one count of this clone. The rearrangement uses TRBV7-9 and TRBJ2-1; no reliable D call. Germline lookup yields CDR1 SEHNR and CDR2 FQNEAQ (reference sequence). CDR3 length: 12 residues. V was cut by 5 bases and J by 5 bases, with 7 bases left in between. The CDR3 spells CASSRTDNEQFF. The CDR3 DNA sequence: TGTGCCAGCAGCAGGACGGACAATGAGCAGTTCTTC. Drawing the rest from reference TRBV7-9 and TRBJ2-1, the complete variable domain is DTGVSQNPRHKITKRGQNVTFRCDPISEHNRLYWYRQTLGQGPEFLTYFQNEAQLEKSRLLSDRFSAERPKGSFSTLEIQRTEQGDSAMYLCASSRTDNEQFFGPGTRLTVL.

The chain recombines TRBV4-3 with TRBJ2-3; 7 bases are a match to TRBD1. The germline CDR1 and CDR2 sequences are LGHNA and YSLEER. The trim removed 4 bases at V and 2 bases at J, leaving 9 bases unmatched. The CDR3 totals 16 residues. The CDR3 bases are TGCGCCAGCAGCCCCGAACAGGGGATCGCCACAGATACGCAGTATTTT. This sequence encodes CASSPEQGIATDTQYF.

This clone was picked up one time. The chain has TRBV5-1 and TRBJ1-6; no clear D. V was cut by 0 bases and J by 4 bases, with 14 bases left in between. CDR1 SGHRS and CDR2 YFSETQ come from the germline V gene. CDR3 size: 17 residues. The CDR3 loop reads CASSLGIQSLYNSPLHF. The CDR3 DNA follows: TGCGCCAGCAGCTTGGGAATTCAGAGTCTTTATAATTCACCCCTCCACTTT. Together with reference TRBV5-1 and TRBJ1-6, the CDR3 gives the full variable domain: KAGVTQTPRYLIKTRGQQVTLSCSPISGHRSVSWYQQTPGQGLQFLFEYFSETQRNKGNFPGRFSGRQFSNSRSEMNVSTLELGDSALYLCASSLGIQSLYNSPLHFGNGTRLTVT.

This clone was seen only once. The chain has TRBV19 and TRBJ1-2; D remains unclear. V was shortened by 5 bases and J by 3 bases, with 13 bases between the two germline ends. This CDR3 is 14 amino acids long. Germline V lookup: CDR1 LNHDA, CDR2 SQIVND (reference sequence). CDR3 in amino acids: CASSAILLDYGYTF. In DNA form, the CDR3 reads TGTGCCAGTAGTGCGATATTGCTAGACTATGGCTACACCTTC.